This TCR beta chain came from a study of cytomegalovirus exposure and HLA in healthy donors. Study overall: Of the donors genotyped, 398 in all, 81% fell in the Caucasian-associated ancestry cluster. Whole-study results and caveats: More clonal expansion characterized HLA-associated TCR beta chains than equally common others in a later analysis. Immune exposure information comprised only CMV serostatus.

This clone occurred a few times. Its matching antigen is unknown. The PCR used 60 Vbeta and 13 Jbeta primers. TCRdb keeps only in-frame clones here, not all; method: immunoSEQ multiplex PCR. The sample includes 150,000 to 200,000 clones, around 78% seen only once; the top ten take 13% to 15%. The CDR3 is 17 residues long. The V gene lost 0 bases and the J gene lost 10 bases, with 21 bases spanning the gap. Per germline, CDR1 LGHNA and CDR2 YNFKEQ. Whereas donors were nominally healthy upon sampling, unrecorded immune exposures were probable. What was sequenced was PBMCs. This chain connects TRBV4-2 to TRBJ1-4; D is possibly TRBD1 (5 bases). The sequence came from a young woman in good health and CMV-seropositive. CDR3 loop: CASSQDRVQSSAGKLFF. The CDR3 coding sequence is TGTGCCAGCAGCCAAGACAGGGTCCAATCCTCAGCGGGAAAACTGTTTTTT.